This T cell receptor beta chain was retrieved from a study of Ad26.COV2.S vaccination and SARS-CoV-2 variants. Assay used: immunoSEQ multiplex PCR; TCRdb lists only in-frame clones, some missing. Among some 340,000 clones listed, about 86% were seen once. Treatment reported: roughly 20 received Ad26.COV2.S at low or high dose, single or two shots; roughly five received placebo; per-sample allocation not given. Specimen acquisition occurred on day 63 following the initial vaccine or placebo injection. Unmatched junction bases numbered 2, after V lost 4 bases and J lost 0 bases. CDR3 length: 13 amino acids. Germline V gene sequence: CDR1 SQVTM, CDR2 ANQGSEA.

Here the sequenced sample was peripheral blood, taken in a trial of Ad26.COV2.S vaccine versus placebo. The sequence came from a person aged 18 to 59 who received the Ad26.COV2.S COVID-19 vaccine or a placebo. The chain combines TRBV29-1 with TRBJ1-1; TRBD1 matches 7 bases. The CDR3 sequence is CSVAGQMNTEAFF. The CDR3 region has the DNA TGCAGCGTTGCGGGACAGATGAACACTGAAGCTTTCTTT.